The clone carrying this T cell receptor beta chain was seen more than once but under ten times. Its antigen is not identified. The data belong to a study of T-cell memory formation after mild COVID-19. Trimming at V came to 4 bases and at J to 6 bases, leaving 11 bases not matched to a gene. Germline CDR1 SGHTA, CDR2 FQGNSA. This CDR3 comprises 16 residues. Regarding the study as a whole: Pre-infection memory held some responding clones, suggesting pre-existing cross-reactive T cells responded.

TCRdb recomputed calls from the 5' RACE reads with MiXCR, one row per CDR3 protein. The sample lists approximately 180,000 distinct CDR3 sequences, around 16% occurring once. This TCR came from an adult woman who had mild COVID-19 (a few samples of this study predate the infection). Cell type and time point are not known. The sample taken for sequencing was PBMCs or a T cell subset sorted from them (not recorded which). This chain joins TRBV7-2 and TRBJ1-5, with TRBD1 matching 8 bases. The CDR3 reads CASSSLGRGLGQPQHF. The DNA of the CDR3 is TGTGCCAGCAGCTCCCTCGGCAGGGGGCTCGGTCAGCCCCAGCATTTT.